This T cell receptor beta chain came from a study of shared clonotypes between healthy human individuals. Across the whole study: Each donor contributed plates that comprised three CD4 naive, three CD4 memory, two CD8 naive and one CD8 memory.

As defined, naive CD8 cells were CD45RO-negative and positively selected for CCR7, with terminally differentiated effector memory CD45RA+ cells excluded. The study enrolled healthy HIV-negative adults without recent acute infections or vaccinations as donors. As for this clone: Other DNA sequences in this sample translate to the same CDR3.

Trimming shortened V by 2 bases and J by 0 bases, and 8 bases separated the two germline ends. The CDR3 spans 14 residues. Per the germline V gene, CDR1 is MNHEY and CDR2 is SMNVEV (reference sequence). The assay was immunoSEQ multiplex PCR, and TCRdb's table has in-frame clones only and misses some. The table has about 2 million clones, approximately 95% seen once. This rearrangement joins TRBV27 to TRBJ2-7; possibly TRBD1 or TRBD2 for D (5 bases each). The receptor's source is a man younger than 30 in good health. Sequences were obtained from naive CD8+ T cells sorted from blood. CDR3 nucleotides: TGTGCCAGCAGTTTAGGGACGGCCTCCTACGAGCAGTACTTC. It codes for CASSLGTASYEQYF.